Shown below are 28 T cell receptor beta chains from a single sample sequenced in a study of blood T cells in healthy people across ages. The use of a sample-barcoded 5' primer and a J-beta primer mix characterized a second PCR of roughly 7 to 11 cycles. One entry per CDR3 protein results from TCRdb running MiXCR on the 5' RACE reads. The sample lists about 560,000 distinct CDR3 sequences; over 25% were seen once. These sequences were also reported in another study, on T cells of mothers and their children.

The sample was blood. These receptors were collected from a boy aged 2 to 10 in good health.

This clonotype occurred many times. The J gene is TRBJ1-4, the V gene TRBV28; possible D gene TRBD1, 5 bases. The germline V gene encodes CDR1 MDHEN and CDR2 SYDVKM. V lost 8 bases, J lost 3 bases, and 13 bases lay in between. CDR3 length equals 14 residues. The CDR3 nucleotides are TGTGCCAGCCGAACCGGGACGGCTAATGAAAAACTGTTTTTT. Its translation: CASRTGTANEKLFF.

This rearrangement joins TRBV4-2 to TRBJ1-4; D is possibly TRBD1 (6 bases). CDR3 length equals 15 residues. Trimming removed 1 base at V and 8 bases at J, with 14 bases between. CDR1 is LGHNA, CDR2 YNFKEQ, per germline. The CDR3 here is CASSQVPGAEEKLFF. The CDR3 nucleotides are TGTGCCAGCAGCCAAGTACCGGGGGCTGAAGAAAAACTGTTTTTT.

The sample holds a few counts of this clonotype. This chain joins TRBV7-2 and TRBJ2-3, with TRBD2 as a possible D gene (5 bases). The CDR3 runs to 17 residues. The germline V and J ends were trimmed by 9 bases and 0 bases, with 22 bases remaining between them. From germline, CDR1 is SGHTA and CDR2 FQGNSA. CDR3 nucleotides: TGTGCCAGTTGCGCTTACGAGGGAGATACTAGCACAGATACGCAGTATTTT. Translating gives CASCAYEGDTSTDTQYF.

V is TRBV20-1 and J is TRBJ2-1, with D perhaps TRBD2 (6 bases). The CDR3 loop spans 13 amino acids. V was pared by 4 bases and J by 2 bases, with 9 bases between. Germline assignment: CDR1 DFQATT and CDR2 SNEGSKA (reference sequence). CDR3 DNA: TGCAGTGCTAATGGCGGGACCTACAATGAGCAGTTCTTC. Protein: CSANGGTYNEQFF.

In this sample, this clonotype turned up a few times. The chain is built from TRBV20-1 and TRBJ2-5; D is unclear. Matching the DNA end better, TRBJ2-7 makes the J call doubtful. The CDR3 totals 14 residues. Germline V gene lookup returns CDR1 DFQATT and CDR2 SNEGSKA (reference sequence). CDR3 coding DNA: TGCAGTGCTAGAGATCTGAACAACCCCTACGAGCAGTACTTC. The encoded protein is CSARDLNNPYEQYF.

The chain couples TRBV29-1 to TRBJ1-5; TRBD1 might be the D (5 bases). Germline V gene sequence: CDR1 SQVTM, CDR2 ANQGSEA. Trimming pared 4 bases from V and 8 bases from J, leaving 18 bases between. This CDR3 region has 14 residues. Here the CDR3 reads CSVASSLGGKPQHF. CDR3 DNA: TGCAGCGTTGCGTCGAGCCTCGGGGGGAAGCCCCAGCATTTT.

In this sample, this clonotype turned up a few times. The V gene is TRBV7-9, the J gene TRBJ2-5, with 9 nucleotides matching TRBD2. After removal of 5 bases from V and 5 bases from J, the junction contained 3 bases not matched to a gene. CDR1 is SEHNR and CDR2 is FQNEAQ in the germline V gene (reference sequence). This CDR3 comprises 13 residues. CDR3 sequence reads: CASSASGGETQYF. DNA of the CDR3: TGTGCCAGCAGCGCGAGCGGGGGGGAGACCCAGTACTTC.

As to this clonotype: Germline and junction disagree at one end, which may indicate a read error. The V call is TRBV29-1, the J call TRBJ1-3, with TRBD1 as a possible D gene (5 bases). This CDR3 has 15 amino acids. The germline V gene encodes CDR1 SQVTM and CDR2 ANQGSEA. The CDR3 sequence: CSIEDSRVTGNTIYF. The CDR3 nucleotides are TGCAGCATTGAAGATTCCAGGGTGACTGGAAACACCATATATTTT. The variable domain in full, completed from reference TRBV29-1 and TRBJ1-3, reads SAVISQKPSRDICQRGTSLTIQCQVDSQVTMMFWYRQQPGQSLTLIATANQGSEATYESGFVIDKFPISRPNLTFSTLTVSNMSPEDSSIYLCSIEDSRVTGNTIYFGEGSWLTVV.

This clonotype turned up a few times. J is TRBJ2-7 and V is TRBV12-3 or TRBV12-4; TRBD2 agrees at 7 bases. This CDR3 is built from 17 residues. The V and J ends lost 5 bases and 0 bases, in that order; junction bases with no gene match: 13. The CDR3 loop is CASSDTGGGPHSYEQYF. The CDR3 DNA is TGTGCCAGCAGTGACACCGGCGGGGGACCACACTCCTACGAGCAGTACTTC.

This clonotype was seen more than once but under ten times. The genes are TRBV6-2 or TRBV6-3 and TRBJ1-1; unclear D gene. This CDR3 region has 11 residues. The V gene's germline CDR1 is MNHEY and CDR2 SVGEGT. V gave up 1 base and J gave up 7 bases, with 4 bases separating them. The CDR3 sequence: CASSYYVEAFF. CDR3 DNA sequence: TGTGCCAGCAGTTACTACGTTGAAGCTTTCTTT.

This chain uses TRBV15 with TRBJ2-1, with 7 bases identical to TRBD2. This CDR3 has 14 amino acids. V was clipped by 5 bases and J by 2 bases; unmatched bases: 3. CDR1 is LNHNV and CDR2 is YYDKDF in the germline V gene (reference sequence). The CDR3 here is CATSEGGTYNEQFF. The DNA of the CDR3 is TGTGCCACCAGCGAGGGAGGGACCTACAATGAGCAGTTCTTC.

This clonotype has just a few counts. This rearrangement joins TRBV12-3 or TRBV12-4 to TRBJ2-3, with D possibly being TRBD1 or TRBD2 (5 bases each). The CDR3 has 14 residues. V lost 5 bases to trimming and J lost 0 bases, with 9 bases between them. For the CDR3, the DNA is TGTGCCAGCAGTGGGACCCCTAGCACAGATACGCAGTATTTT. It yields the protein CASSGTPSTDTQYF.

The chain joins TRBV30 to TRBJ1-2; D might be TRBD1 (5 bases). Trimming removed 3 bases from V and 5 bases from J, with 16 bases in between. The germline CDR1 and CDR2 sequences are GTSNPN and SVGIG (reference sequence). CDR3 length equals 14 residues. Here the CDR3 reads CAWRARGGRYGYTF. The CDR3 coding sequence is TGTGCCTGGAGGGCACGTGGGGGTCGGTATGGCTACACCTTC.

The rearrangement links TRBV7-9 to TRBJ1-3; D possibly corresponds to TRBD1 (6 bases). V lost 10 bases and J lost 4, with 17 bases in between. The CDR3 is 14 residues long. The V gene's germline CDR1 is SEHNR and CDR2 FQNEAQ (reference sequence). CDR3 sequence reads: CATPGGGFGNTIYF. CDR3 coding DNA: TGTGCCACACCCGGCGGGGGCTTCGGAAACACCATATATTTT.

This clonotype has only a few counts. CDR3 sequence reads: CSVAGTGVATNEKLFF. The DNA for the CDR3 is TGCAGCGTTGCCGGGACAGGGGTTGCAACTAATGAAAAACTGTTTTTT. This rearrangement joins TRBV29-1 to TRBJ1-4; 10 nucleotides match TRBD1. The CDR3 runs 16 residues. Looked up from germline, CDR1 is SQVTM and CDR2 is ANQGSEA. J lost 0 bases, V lost 4 bases, and 5 bases had no gene match.

This rearrangement joins TRBV7-2 to TRBJ2-4; D remains ambiguous. This CDR3 is built from 12 residues. V shed 2 bases and J shed 7 bases, with 6 bases lying between them. Per germline, CDR1 SGHTA and CDR2 FQGNSA. In DNA, the CDR3 is TGTGCCAGCAGCTTAAGGCCCAACATTCAGTACTTC. This encodes CASSLRPNIQYF.

This clonotype was observed a handful of times. The genes are TRBV5-4 and TRBJ2-1; a weak D match, TRBD2 (6 bases). This CDR3 has 14 residues. Trimming removed 1 base at V and 6 bases at J, with 11 bases between. Germline CDR1 SGHNT, CDR2 YYREEE (reference sequence). CDR3 in amino acids: CASSLRERLNEQFF. The CDR3 nucleotides read TGTGCCAGCAGCTTGCGGGAGAGGCTCAATGAGCAGTTCTTC.

For the CDR3, the DNA is TGTGCCATCAGTGAGAGTAGCGGGGACTCGAGCAAAGAGACCCAGTACTTC. Its protein is CAISESSGDSSKETQYF. This chain links TRBV10-3 with TRBJ2-5, with 8 bases lining up with TRBD2. The germline V gene encodes CDR1 ENHRY and CDR2 SYGVKD. The CDR3 runs 17 residues. Trimming took 2 bases from V and 3 from J; bases not matched to a gene: 11.

The rearrangement uses TRBV27 and TRBJ2-3; 10 nucleotides line up with TRBD1. This CDR3 comprises 16 residues. The ends lost 6 bases at V and 5 bases at J; junction bases unmatched: 11. Germline V gene lookup returns CDR1 MNHEY and CDR2 SMNVEV (reference sequence). This CDR3 is CASSSTGTGVLDTQYF. For the CDR3, the DNA is TGTGCCAGCAGCTCAACCGGGACAGGGGTTCTAGATACGCAGTATTTT.

This chain joins TRBV6-2 or TRBV6-3 and TRBJ1-5; D is uncertain. The CDR3 has 16 residues. Germline-derived CDR1 and CDR2 are MNHEY and SVGEGT. The germline V and J ends were trimmed by 1 base and 4 bases, with 14 bases remaining between them. Here the CDR3 reads CASSYFQSLRNQPQHF. The CDR3 DNA sequence: TGTGCCAGCAGTTACTTTCAGTCCCTTCGGAATCAGCCCCAGCATTTT.

The table lists this clonotype with many counts. The V call is TRBV9, the J call TRBJ2-7; 9 nucleotides match TRBD1. The CDR3 is 15 amino acids. Germline CDR1 and CDR2: SGDLS and YYNGEE. Germline trimming cut 0 bases from V and 6 bases from J; bases unmatched to any gene: 7. The CDR3 sequence: CASSVGGTGLSEQYF. The CDR3 DNA reads TGTGCCAGCAGCGTAGGGGGGACAGGGCTCTCCGAGCAGTACTTC. The full variable domain, with the rest looked up from reference TRBV9 and TRBJ2-7, is DSGVTQTPKHLITATGQRVTLRCSPRSGDLSVYWYQQSLDQGLQFLIQYYNGEERAKGNILERFSAQQFPDLHSELNLSSLELGDSALYFCASSVGGTGLSEQYFGPGTRLTVT.

This chain uses TRBV29-1 with TRBJ1-3, with D unresolved. The CDR3 has 15 amino acids. The V end was cut by 3 bases, the J end by 0 bases, with 12 bases between. Looked up from germline, CDR1 is SQVTM and CDR2 is ANQGSEA. This CDR3 is CSVESSGRSGNTIYF. CDR3 nucleotides: TGCAGCGTTGAGTCGAGTGGGCGCTCTGGAAACACCATATATTTT. Combining the CDR3 with reference TRBV29-1 and TRBJ1-3 gives the whole variable domain SAVISQKPSRDICQRGTSLTIQCQVDSQVTMMFWYRQQPGQSLTLIATANQGSEATYESGFVIDKFPISRPNLTFSTLTVSNMSPEDSSIYLCSVESSGRSGNTIYFGEGSWLTVV.

V and J are TRBV2 and TRBJ2-4; weak D call: TRBD2 (6 bases). V lost 1 base, J lost 3 bases, and 10 bases lay in between. Germline V gene sequence: CDR1 SNHLY, CDR2 FYNNEI. The CDR3 runs to 15 residues. This chain's CDR3 is CASSEGDWDKNIQYF. CDR3 coding DNA: TGTGCCAGCAGTGAAGGGGACTGGGACAAAAACATTCAGTACTTC.

In this sample, this clonotype turned up a few times. This chain uses TRBV28 with TRBJ2-5, with D possibly TRBD1 on 5 matching bases. In germline, CDR1 is MDHEN, CDR2 SYDVKM. This CDR3 contains 14 residues. V lost 8 bases and J lost 2, with 15 bases in between. In nucleotides, the CDR3 is TGTGCCAGCGGGGCTGGGGCAAATCAAGAGACCCAGTACTTC. Translating gives CASGAGANQETQYF. Full variable domain (rest looked up from reference TRBV28 and TRBJ2-5): DVKVTQSSRYLVKRTGEKVFLECVQDMDHENMFWYRQDPGLGLRLIYFSYDVKMKEKGDIPEGYSVSREKKERFSLILESASTNQTSMYLCASGAGANQETQYFGPGTRLLVL.

This clonotype was counted between two and nine times. V gene TRBV7-2 combines with J gene TRBJ2-3; the match to TRBD2 covers 13 bases. CDR1 and CDR2 from the germline V gene are SGHTA and FQGNSA. The CDR3 sequence is 16 residues long. J gave up 4 bases and V 1 base, and 2 bases lay outside the gene matches. The CDR3 spells CASSLEGLAGPDTQYF. The CDR3, as DNA: TGTGCCAGCAGCTTAGAGGGACTAGCGGGGCCAGATACGCAGTATTTT. The full variable domain, in which reference TRBV7-2 and TRBJ2-3 provide the parts outside the CDR3, is GAGVSQSPSNKVTEKGKDVELRCDPISGHTALYWYRQSLGQGLEFLIYFQGNSAPDKSGLPSDRFSAERTGGSVSTLTIQRTQQEDSAVYLCASSLEGLAGPDTQYFGPGTRLTVL.

V is TRBV7-8 and J is TRBJ2-5; D is perhaps TRBD1 or TRBD2 (6 bases each). V gave up 3 bases and J gave up 7 bases, with 15 bases separating them. Germline values: CDR1 SGHVS, CDR2 FQNEAQ. The CDR3 runs 14 residues. CDR3 nucleotide sequence: TGTGCCAGCAGCTTGAGGGGGGTCGAGGCGACCCAGTACTTC. Residues: CASSLRGVEATQYF.

J is TRBJ2-7 and V is TRBV11-2, with 10 bases fitting TRBD2. The CDR3 totals 14 residues. Germline trimming cut 7 bases from V and 5 bases from J; bases unmatched to any gene: 8. CDR1 and CDR2 from the germline V gene are SGHAT and FQNNGV. The CDR3 DNA sequence: TGTGCCAGCACCGATAGCGGGAGGTCCCACGAGCAGTACTTC. Its protein product is CASTDSGRSHEQYF.

CDR3 residues: CASSIRGTSGGSSYNEQFF. The CDR3 DNA follows: TGTGCCAGTAGTATACGAGGCACTAGCGGGGGGAGCTCCTACAATGAGCAGTTCTTC. The genes are TRBV19 and TRBJ2-1; 12 nucleotides align to TRBD2. The CDR3 sequence is 19 residues long. Germline CDR1 and CDR2: LNHDA and SQIVND (reference sequence). V lost 2 bases and J lost 0; bases outside the gene matches: 8.